The 7 T cell receptor beta chains below all came from one sample that was sequenced in a study of tumor-infiltrating lymphocytes in primary liver carcinoma. From roughly 470 ng total RNA, TCR beta cDNA was generated with a primer in the constant region. Amplification in three nested multiplex PCR rounds with slightly modified ARM-PCR gave rise to TCR beta libraries. The first two PCR rounds, roughly 9 cycles each, used TRBV1-TRBV30 forward primers and a C-beta reverse primer. From the multiplex PCR reads, TCRdb called clonotypes with MiXCR, one entry per CDR3 protein. This sample has 310,000 or so distinct CDR3 sequences, with around 60% found just once. The blood RNA (from unsorted whole blood) was obtained, and germline DNA was also extracted. Sequenced input: peripheral blood. The receptors come from a man aged 40-55 years with primary liver carcinoma and hepatitis B virus infection.

Here the CDR3 DNA reads TGTGCCTGGAGTGGCCGTCCGGAATACTATGGCTACACCTTC. Amino acids: CAWSGRPEYYGYTF. The chain employs TRBV30 and TRBJ1-2, with no clear D. V was shortened by 1 base and J by 3 bases, with 12 bases between the two germline ends. CDR3 length equals 14 residues. CDR1 is GTSNPN, CDR2 SVGIG, per germline (reference sequence).

Of note for this clonotype: Possible read error: a much larger clone is one base away. The chain joins TRBV6-5 to TRBJ1-3, with 7 bases lining up with TRBD1. Germline CDR1 and CDR2: MNHEY and SVGAGI. CDR3 size: 14 residues. The CDR3 spells CASSQGTAGDTIYF. The CDR3 bases are TGTGCCAGCAGTCAGGGGACAGCTGGAGACACCATATATTTT.

Details on this clonotype: Without the conserved terminal phenylalanine or tryptophan, this CDR3 likely stems from a read error. The DNA is left out, because the CDR3 cannot be placed on it with certainty; the CDR3 is given as TCRdb lists it. The rearrangement joins TRBV11-2 to TRBJ2-5; TRBD2, as called in the table, went unchecked against the DNA. The CDR3 adds up to 14 amino acids, both ends counted. Germline lookup yields CDR1 SGHAT and CDR2 FQNNGV. The CDR3 spells CASSPGRAQETQHL.

This clonotype has only a few counts. The CDR3 reads CASSGTSSAYEQYF. The CDR3 region has the DNA TGCGCCAGCAGCGGGACTTCCTCCGCCTACGAGCAGTACTTC. V gene TRBV5-1 combines with J gene TRBJ2-7; tentative D call: TRBD2 (6 bases). Trimming shortened V by 4 bases and J by 2 bases, and 13 bases separated the two germline ends. Germline values: CDR1 SGHRS, CDR2 YFSETQ. The CDR3 sequence is 14 residues long.

Many counts were recorded for this clonotype. As DNA, the CDR3 is TGCGCCAGCAGCCAAGGGGTAGGCGGCGACTACGAGCAGTACTTC. This sequence encodes CASSQGVGGDYEQYF. The chain couples TRBV4-3 to TRBJ2-7; no definite D call. Germline CDR1 is LGHNA and CDR2 is YSLEER. This CDR3 contains 15 residues. Deletions cut 1 base from V and 3 bases from J, with 13 bases between.

This sequence joins TRBV5-1 and TRBJ2-5, with 9 bases lining up with TRBD1. J lost 2 bases, V lost 1 base, and 6 bases had no gene match. The CDR3 loop spans 16 amino acids. Germline-derived CDR1 and CDR2 are SGHRS and YFSETQ. The CDR3, as DNA: TGCGCCAGCAGCTTGACAGGGGGCCTTACACAAGAGACCCAGTACTTC. Translating gives CASSLTGGLTQETQYF.

About this clonotype itself: This may stem from a read error, because a much larger clone lies one nucleotide away. V gene TRBV6-5 combines with J gene TRBJ1-1, with a tentative D call TRBD1 (5 bases). Germline-derived CDR1 and CDR2 are MNHEY and SVGAGI. The CDR3 spans 14 residues. V shed 10 bases and J shed 0 bases, with 15 bases lying between them. The DNA of the CDR3 is TGTGCCAACATCTCCGGGACGGTGAACACTGAAGCTTTCTTT. Translation: CANISGTVNTEAFF.